One and the same sample provided the 29 T cell receptor beta chains below, sequenced in a study of shared clonotypes between healthy human individuals. Assay: immunoSEQ multiplex PCR; the TCRdb copy retains only in-frame clones and omits some. The sample gives more than 2,000,000 clones, more than 85% of which show up once; about 0.37% is in the top ten. The specimen sequenced was naive CD4+ T cells from PBMCs. Stated subset: CD45RA+ positively selected. The receptor source for this set is a man aged 18 to 29 in good health. Some clones in this sample may be carry-over from other donors' samples.

The V and J genes are TRBV7-8 and TRBJ2-7; 9 nucleotides match TRBD1. The length of the CDR3 is 14 residues. The germline gives CDR1 SGHVS, CDR2 FQNEAQ. V was clipped by 5 bases and J by 4 bases; unmatched bases: 6. The CDR3 DNA follows: TGTGCCAGCAGCCGACGGACAGGGGTATACGAGCAGTACTTC. Its translation: CASSRRTGVYEQYF.

This rearrangement joins TRBV28 to TRBJ2-4, with 9 bases matching TRBD1. The germline V gene has CDR1 MDHEN and CDR2 SYDVKM. Trimming cost V 6 bases and J 8 bases; bases outside gene matches: 8. The CDR3 spans 14 residues. Written as DNA, the CDR3 is TGTGCCAGCAGGCCGGGACAGGGCCTTTACATTCAGTACTTC. It translates to CASRPGQGLYIQYF.

The chain combines TRBV19 with TRBJ1-4; tentatively, D is TRBD1 (6 bases). CDR1 and CDR2 from the germline V gene are LNHDA and SQIVND (reference sequence). This CDR3 region has 14 residues. Trimming took 5 bases from V and 5 from J, leaving 12 bases between them. CDR3 nucleotide sequence: TGTGCCAGTAGTCCACAGGGTATCAATGAAAAACTGTTTTTT. Its protein is CASSPQGINEKLFF.

The chain recombines TRBV7-2 with TRBJ2-1, with 9 bases lining up with TRBD2. After removal of 2 bases from V and 6 bases from J, the junction contained 5 bases not matched to a gene. The CDR3 has 15 amino acids. Germline lookup yields CDR1 SGHTA and CDR2 FQGNSA. The CDR3 region is CASSLRIAGANEQFF. Here the CDR3 DNA reads TGTGCCAGCAGCTTACGAATAGCGGGAGCCAATGAGCAGTTCTTC.

As to this clone: Additional DNA sequences in this sample encode the identical CDR3. The V gene is TRBV28, the J gene TRBJ2-7; TRBD1 agrees at 7 bases. From germline, CDR1 is MDHEN and CDR2 SYDVKM. V was clipped by 6 bases and J by 0 bases; unmatched bases: 2. CDR3 size: 13 residues. The CDR3 region is CASSWDSSYEQYF. The CDR3 nucleotides are TGTGCCAGCAGCTGGGACAGCTCCTACGAGCAGTACTTC.

About this clone itself: This specimen includes other DNA sequences encoding the same CDR3. The genes are TRBV28 and TRBJ1-4; TRBD1 aligns across 7 bases. The CDR3 spans 15 residues. The germline gives CDR1 MDHEN, CDR2 SYDVKM. Unmatched junction bases numbered 3, after V lost 5 bases and J lost 0 bases. The CDR3 is CASSHQGATNEKLFF. The CDR3, as DNA: TGTGCCAGCAGTCATCAGGGGGCAACTAATGAAAAACTGTTTTTT.

V gene TRBV19 combines with J gene TRBJ1-1; the match to TRBD1 covers 8 bases. Germline loops: CDR1 LNHDA, CDR2 SQIVND (reference sequence). The CDR3 consists of 14 residues. J lost 4 bases, V lost 4 bases, and 5 bases had no gene match. This CDR3 reads CASSKTGVSTEAFF. The CDR3 DNA is TGTGCCAGTAGTAAGACAGGGGTTAGCACTGAAGCTTTCTTT.

This rearrangement joins TRBV28 to TRBJ1-1, with TRBD1 as a possible D gene (5 bases). Germline V gene sequence: CDR1 MDHEN, CDR2 SYDVKM. The CDR3 covers 11 residues. V dropped 10 bases and J dropped 6 bases, with 12 bases sitting between them. For the CDR3, the DNA is TGTGCCATTTCAAGGGGATCTGAAGCTTTCTTT. As protein: CAISRGSEAFF.

This rearrangement joins TRBV28 to TRBJ2-1; no definite D call. This CDR3 comprises 13 residues. Trimming pared 2 bases from V and 10 bases from J, leaving 12 bases between. The germline gives CDR1 MDHEN, CDR2 SYDVKM. DNA of the CDR3: TGTGCCAGCAGTTTACAGACTGCGCGGGAGCAGTTCTTC. It codes for CASSLQTAREQFF.

In its sample, this clone was seen a few times. V is TRBV10-2 and J is TRBJ1-5; D gene ambiguous. Trimming left V 0 bases short and J 7 bases short, with 7 bases between. This CDR3 is 13 amino acids long. Germline V lookup: CDR1 WSHSY, CDR2 SAAADI. The CDR3 protein is CASSESTNQPQHF. For the CDR3, the DNA is TGCGCCAGCAGTGAGTCCACGAACCAGCCCCAGCATTTT.

The chain carries TRBV5-1 and TRBJ2-1; D remains ambiguous. V dropped 0 bases and J dropped 0 bases, with 7 bases sitting between them. This CDR3 comprises 15 residues. The V gene's germline CDR1 is SGHRS and CDR2 YFSETQ. This CDR3 reads CASSLESASYNEQFF. CDR3 coding DNA: TGCGCCAGCAGCTTGGAGTCAGCCTCCTACAATGAGCAGTTCTTC.

For this clone: Within the sample, other DNA sequences also encode this same CDR3. The chain joins TRBV13 to TRBJ2-7; perhaps TRBD1 as D (6 bases). The CDR3 consists of 13 residues. Trimming left V 2 bases short and J 3 bases short, with 8 bases between. Germline V gives CDR1 PRHDT, CDR2 FYEKMQ (reference sequence). In nucleotides, the CDR3 is TGTGCCAGCAGCTTACAGGGGCGCTACGAGCAGTACTTC. It specifies CASSLQGRYEQYF.

In the case of this clone: The sample contains more than one DNA sequence encoding this CDR3. The chain carries TRBV5-1 and TRBJ1-2; 8 positions match TRBD1. The V segment lost 0 bases and the J segment 2 bases; nucleotides outside the gene matches: 3. The CDR3 covers 15 residues. Germline assignment: CDR1 SGHRS and CDR2 YFSETQ. The CDR3 reads CASSLVAGGNYGYTF. The CDR3 DNA sequence: TGCGCCAGCAGCTTGGTGGCAGGGGGCAACTATGGCTACACCTTC.

V and J are TRBV10-3 and TRBJ1-4; 9 positions agree with TRBD1. V trimming: 3 bases; J trimming: 5 bases; junction bases outside the gene matches: 4. Germline V CDR1 and CDR2: ENHRY, SYGVKD. This CDR3 spans 15 amino acids. CDR3 in DNA: TGTGCCATCAGTGATCCGGGACAGGGAAATGAAAAACTGTTTTTT. It yields the protein CAISDPGQGNEKLFF.

This chain joins TRBV6-1 and TRBJ1-5; the match to TRBD1 covers 7 bases. V was clipped by 3 bases and J by 4 bases; unmatched bases: 3. The CDR3 has 14 residues. CDR1 MNHNS and CDR2 SASEGT come from the germline V gene. Here the CDR3 DNA reads TGTGCCAGCAGTGATCTACAGGGGAATCAGCCCCAGCATTTT. Translation: CASSDLQGNQPQHF.

V and J are TRBV2 and TRBJ1-5; D remains ambiguous. CDR3 length equals 11 residues. Germline-derived CDR1 and CDR2 are SNHLY and FYNNEI. Trimming cost V 7 bases and J 9 bases, with 10 bases left between them. DNA for the CDR3: TGTGCCAGCACCGACTCTGGGCCCCAGCATTTT. Translation gives CASTDSGPQHF.

The chain couples TRBV7-8 to TRBJ1-1, with TRBD1 as a possible D gene (6 bases). The CDR3 loop spans 12 amino acids. V was cut by 5 bases and J by 7 bases, with 11 bases left in between. Germline CDR1 reads SGHVS; CDR2 reads FQNEAQ. Here the CDR3 reads CASSRDRSEAFF. The CDR3 region has the DNA TGTGCCAGCAGCCGCGACAGGAGTGAAGCTTTCTTT.

In the case of this clone: The sample carries other DNA sequences with the same CDR3. This rearrangement joins TRBV20-1 to TRBJ2-1; D ambiguous. The CDR3 contains 9 residues. V shed 3 bases and J shed 9 bases, with 3 bases lying between them. The germline V gene encodes CDR1 DFQATT and CDR2 SNEGSKA (reference sequence). This chain's CDR3 is CSASSEQFF. The CDR3 DNA reads as TGCAGTGCTAGCAGTGAGCAGTTCTTC.

The genes are TRBV2 and TRBJ2-7; D is perhaps TRBD2 (5 bases). Germline loops: CDR1 SNHLY, CDR2 FYNNEI. This CDR3 is built from 14 residues. Trimming pared 11 bases from V and 5 bases from J, leaving 22 bases between. In nucleotides, the CDR3 is TGTGCCGGAGCGGCAGACCCTCGGTCGGACGAGCAGTACTTC. It encodes CAGAADPRSDEQYF.

CDR3 nucleotides: TGCAGCGTTTATGCGGGAGGGCTGGAGACCCAGTACTTC. This encodes CSVYAGGLETQYF. The chain carries TRBV29-1 and TRBJ2-5; 9 nucleotides match TRBD2. The V gene's germline CDR1 is SQVTM and CDR2 ANQGSEA. V lost 5 bases, J lost 5 bases, and 6 bases stayed unmatched. The CDR3 runs 13 residues.

J is TRBJ1-3 and V is TRBV10-3; D call uncertain. The CDR3 is made up of 13 amino acids. Germline lookup yields CDR1 ENHRY and CDR2 SYGVKD. V was cut by 2 bases and J by 2 bases, with 4 bases left in between. Here the CDR3 reads CAISEVTGNTIYF. The CDR3 DNA sequence: TGTGCCATCAGTGAGGTGACTGGAAACACCATATATTTT.

This clone appeared a single time. Other DNA variants within this sample encode the same CDR3. V is TRBV5-1 and J is TRBJ2-1; the D is unclear. The length of the CDR3 is 12 residues. The germline CDR1 and CDR2 sequences are SGHRS and YFSETQ. Trimming stripped 2 bases from V and 5 bases from J, with 5 bases between. The CDR3 DNA is TGCGCCAGCAGCTTAGAGGACAATGAGCAGTTCTTC. Amino acids: CASSLEDNEQFF. Full variable domain (outside the CDR3, taken from reference TRBV5-1 and TRBJ2-1): KAGVTQTPRYLIKTRGQQVTLSCSPISGHRSVSWYQQTPGQGLQFLFEYFSETQRNKGNFPGRFSGRQFSNSRSEMNVSTLELGDSALYLCASSLEDNEQFFGPGTRLTVL.

The CDR3 sequence is CASSPESGSLKTQYF. The CDR3, as DNA: TGCGCCAGCAGCCCTGAGTCGGGGAGTCTGAAGACCCAGTACTTC. The gene calls are TRBV4-1 and TRBJ2-5, with D perhaps TRBD2 (5 bases). The V gene lost 4 bases and the J gene lost 6 bases, with 18 bases spanning the gap. Germline V lookup: CDR1 MGHRA, CDR2 YSYEKL. This CDR3 has 15 residues.

The rearrangement links TRBV18 to TRBJ2-7, with D unclear. CDR1 KGHSH and CDR2 LQKENI come from the germline V gene. The CDR3 consists of 13 residues. Between the trimmed V and J ends, which lost 2 bases and 2 bases, there was a span of 7 bases. The CDR3 DNA is TGTGCCAGCTCACCAACTTCCACCTACGAGCAGTACTTC. It encodes CASSPTSTYEQYF.

V usage is TRBV27 and J usage is TRBJ1-6, with unresolved D. The CDR3 runs 12 residues. CDR1 and CDR2 (germline): MNHEY, SMNVEV (reference sequence). V lost 2 bases to trimming and J lost 8 bases, with 4 bases between them. CDR3 DNA: TGTGCCAGCAGTTTAGTGGATTCACCCCTCCACTTT. Translating gives CASSLVDSPLHF.

The chain employs TRBV7-9 and TRBJ2-3; 7 bases are a match to TRBD2. The germline CDR1 and CDR2 sequences are SEHNR and FQNEAQ (reference sequence). V lost 8 bases, J lost 0 bases, and 8 bases stayed unmatched. CDR3 length: 15 amino acids. The CDR3 sequence is CASGREGLSTDTQYF. In DNA form, the CDR3 reads TGTGCCAGCGGGAGGGAGGGCCTCAGCACAGATACGCAGTATTTT.

The chain employs TRBV5-8 and TRBJ2-3; either TRBD1 or TRBD2 may supply D (6 bases each). CDR3 size: 15 residues. Germline-derived CDR1 and CDR2 are SGHTS and YDEGEE. The ends were cut back, 4 bases at V and 6 bases at J, with 18 bases in the middle. The CDR3 loop reads CASSPGASPKDTQYF. The DNA of the CDR3 is TGTGCCAGCAGCCCGGGGGCTAGCCCCAAGGATACGCAGTATTTT.

This rearrangement joins TRBV15 to TRBJ2-2, with D perhaps TRBD2 (5 bases). The CDR3 extends over 15 amino acids. The germline gives CDR1 LNHNV, CDR2 YYDKDF (reference sequence). Trimming took off 6 bases at V and 5 bases at J, with 16 bases between the two ends. The CDR3 nucleotides read TGTGCCACCAGTACCCGGGGAATTTGGACCGGGGAGCTGTTTTTT. Its protein is CATSTRGIWTGELFF.

The CDR3 region has the DNA TGTGCCAGCAGTTTCGGAACAGGGGGCCGGTACGAGCAGTACTTC. This gives the protein CASSFGTGGRYEQYF. The genes are TRBV28 and TRBJ2-7; 9 bases map to TRBD1. The CDR3 runs to 15 residues. V shed 3 bases, J shed 4 bases, and the junction held 7 bases outside the gene matches. CDR1 is MDHEN and CDR2 is SYDVKM in the germline V gene.